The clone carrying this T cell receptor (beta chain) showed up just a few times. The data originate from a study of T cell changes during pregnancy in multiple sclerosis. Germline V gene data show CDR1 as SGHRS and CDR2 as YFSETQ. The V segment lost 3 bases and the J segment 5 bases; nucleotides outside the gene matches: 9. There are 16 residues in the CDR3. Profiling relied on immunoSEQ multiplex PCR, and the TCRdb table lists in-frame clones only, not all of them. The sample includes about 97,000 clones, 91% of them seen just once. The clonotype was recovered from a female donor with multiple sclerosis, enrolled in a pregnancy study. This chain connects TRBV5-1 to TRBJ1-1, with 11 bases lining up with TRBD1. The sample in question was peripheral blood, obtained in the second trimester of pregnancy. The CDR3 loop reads CASSYLPGQGGTEAFF. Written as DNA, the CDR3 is TGCGCCAGCAGCTACCTCCCGGGACAGGGGGGTACTGAAGCTTTCTTT.